These 8 T cell receptor beta chains came from one sample sequenced in a study of cytomegalovirus exposure and HLA in healthy donors. Assay used: immunoSEQ multiplex PCR; TCRdb lists only in-frame clones, some missing. The sample has about 200,000 clones; roughly 84% are singletons. Sequencing input: PBMCs. The receptor set was obtained from a woman aged 18-29 years in good health and CMV-seropositive.

This chain joins TRBV9 and TRBJ1-1; TRBD1 matches 7 bases. J lost 5 bases, V lost 1 base, and 11 bases had no gene match. The CDR3 is 16 residues long. CDR1 and CDR2 from the germline V gene are SGDLS and YYNGEE. CDR3 sequence (DNA): TGTGCCAGCAGCGTAAAATTGGACAGGCCGGGGACTGAAGCTTTCTTT. Translation gives CASSVKLDRPGTEAFF.

The J gene is TRBJ2-2, the V gene TRBV9, with D unresolved. Trimming stripped 2 bases from V and 6 bases from J, with 17 bases between. CDR1 is SGDLS, CDR2 YYNGEE, per germline. This CDR3 is 16 amino acids long. CDR3 DNA: TGTGCCAGCAGCGTCCGAGTGTCCCAACCGGCCGGGGAGCTGTTTTTT. Amino acids: CASSVRVSQPAGELFF. Variable domain in full (rest from reference TRBV9 and TRBJ2-2): DSGVTQTPKHLITATGQRVTLRCSPRSGDLSVYWYQQSLDQGLQFLIQYYNGEERAKGNILERFSAQQFPDLHSELNLSSLELGDSALYFCASSVRVSQPAGELFFGEGSRLTVL.

The V call is TRBV27, the J call TRBJ2-7; TRBD2 aligns across 10 bases. CDR3 length: 15 residues. V dropped 6 bases and J dropped 4; count of bases not matched to a gene: 9. The V gene's germline CDR1 is MNHEY and CDR2 SMNVEV (reference sequence). The CDR3 protein is CASRDPLAGVYEQYF. The DNA of the CDR3 is TGTGCCAGCAGGGACCCCCTAGCGGGGGTGTACGAGCAGTACTTC.

The V gene is TRBV15, the J gene TRBJ1-5; D ambiguous. V lost 1 base, J lost 2 bases, and 12 bases lay in between. CDR3 length: 16 residues. Looked up from germline, CDR1 is LNHNV and CDR2 is YYDKDF (reference sequence). CDR3 nucleotides: TGTGCCACCAGCAGAGGCGAAACTGTGGGCAATCAGCCCCAGCATTTT. Translating it yields CATSRGETVGNQPQHF.

CDR3 protein: CASTVTGGAIYEQYF. In nucleotides, the CDR3 is TGTGCCAGCACCGTGACAGGGGGCGCGATCTACGAGCAGTACTTC. This chain joins TRBV6-5 and TRBJ2-7, with TRBD1 matching over 10 bases. Trimming cost V 7 bases and J 3 bases; bases outside gene matches: 9. The CDR3 consists of 15 residues. Per the germline V gene, CDR1 is MNHEY and CDR2 is SVGAGI.

The V and J genes are TRBV27 and TRBJ2-7; 8 nucleotides align to TRBD1. Germline-derived CDR1 and CDR2 are MNHEY and SMNVEV (reference sequence). The CDR3 extends over 13 amino acids. V lost 7 bases to trimming and J lost 3 bases; unmatched junction nucleotides: 5. CDR3 residues: CASTRQGIYEQYF. CDR3 sequence (DNA): TGTGCCAGCACCAGACAGGGGATCTACGAGCAGTACTTC.

The chain joins TRBV27 to TRBJ2-7, with TRBD2 matching over 11 bases. Unmatched junction bases numbered 24, after V lost 5 bases and J lost 0 bases. The CDR3 has 22 residues. In germline, CDR1 is MNHEY, CDR2 SMNVEV (reference sequence). The CDR3 loop reads CASSPKGQLPGLAEFHSYEQYF. DNA for the CDR3: TGTGCCAGCAGTCCGAAGGGACAGTTACCGGGACTAGCGGAATTTCACTCCTACGAGCAGTACTTC.

The V and J genes are TRBV9 and TRBJ2-1; 7 nucleotides align to TRBD2. The CDR3 is 14 amino acids. V gave up 0 bases and J gave up 9 bases; unmatched junction bases: 6. Looked up from germline, CDR1 is SGDLS and CDR2 is YYNGEE. Here the CDR3 DNA reads TGTGCCAGCAGCGTAGGCGGGAGACTTGGTGAGCAGTTCTTC. It is translated as CASSVGGRLGEQFF.